This T cell receptor beta chain was profiled in a study of cytomegalovirus exposure and HLA in healthy donors. Points from the study as a whole: About 90% or about 30% of the time was how often most TCR beta V segments were productive, according to an earlier analysis. Presence/absence analyses took donor sequencing depth as roughly uniform.

CDR1 is LNHDA, CDR2 SQIVND, per germline (reference sequence). Trimming removed 1 base at V and 6 bases at J, with 9 bases between. The CDR3 runs to 14 residues. For this clone: As yet, its antigen is unknown.

Use of 60 Vbeta and 13 Jbeta primers characterized the PCR. Data came from immunoSEQ multiplex PCR; TCRdb stores just in-frame clones and leaves some out. The table shows 130,000 or so clones, with about 74% occurring only once. This clonotype was sampled from a man aged 35 to 55 in good health and CMV-seropositive. The chain carries TRBV19 and TRBJ2-2; the D gene is possibly TRBD2 (6 bases). The sequencing sample was made of PBMCs. The CDR3 bases are TGTGCCAGTAGTATAGTTGGAGGGTCCGGGGAGCTGTTTTTT. This sequence encodes CASSIVGGSGELFF.